What follows is one T cell receptor beta chain and its context. What it recognizes is unknown. V dropped 5 bases and J dropped 8; count of bases not matched to a gene: 6. This CDR3 has 15 amino acids. Germline V gene lookup returns CDR1 SNHLY and CDR2 FYNNEI. The data belong to a study of CD8+ T cells in alopecia areata. Study-wide background: The tofacitinib course ran for 6 to 18 months and was followed by 6 months off drug. Points from the study as a whole: Normal scalp showed lower clonality than lesional scalp, especially alopecia totalis/universalis.

In each case, RNA was isolated and then reverse transcribed into cDNA as the sequencing template. Assay used: immunoSEQ multiplex PCR; TCRdb lists only in-frame clones, some missing. The data contain about 130,000 clones, roughly 61% of them singletons. J is TRBJ2-1 and V is TRBV2; 13 bases align to TRBD2. The specimen was CD4+ T cells sorted from blood, collected at week 0. This sequence was found in a human donor with alopecia areata. The CDR3 nucleotides are TGTGCCAGCAGTCTACTAGCGGGGGGGCCCGATGAGCAGTTCTTC. Protein sequence: CASSLLAGGPDEQFF.